This T cell receptor (beta chain) is from a study of T-cell memory formation after mild COVID-19. TCRdb called the 5' RACE reads again in MiXCR, with one record for every CDR3 protein. The repertoire holds 430,000 or so distinct CDR3 sequences, with nearly 25% as singletons. Germline lookup yields CDR1 SGHAT and CDR2 FQNNGV. This CDR3 has 18 residues. V was clipped by 4 bases and J by 1 base; unmatched bases: 14. This clonotype has just a few counts. Sequencing input: PBMCs or a T cell subset sorted from them (not recorded which). The origin of this receptor is an adult woman who had mild COVID-19 (a few samples of this study predate the infection). Cell type and time point are not known. This chain joins TRBV11-2 and TRBJ2-7; 9 positions match TRBD2. The CDR3: CASSSIAPTSGKSYEQYF. In DNA form, the CDR3 reads TGTGCCAGCAGCTCCATTGCCCCGACTAGCGGCAAATCCTACGAGCAGTACTTC.